This T cell receptor (beta chain) was sequenced in a study of cytomegalovirus exposure and HLA in healthy donors. Findings and caveats of the study: Most CMV-associated TCR beta chains were later found to appear HLA-restricted. Cytomegalovirus-associated status was assigned to 150 to 200 TCR beta chains. Most TCR beta V segments were productive about 90% or about 30% of the time in an earlier analysis.

As regards this clone: As yet, its antigen is unknown.

Germline V lookup: CDR1 SGHRS, CDR2 YFSETQ. Unmatched junction bases numbered 14, after V lost 3 bases and J lost 7 bases. The CDR3 length is 17 residues. The PCR employed 60 Vbeta primers together with 13 Jbeta primers. The method was immunoSEQ multiplex PCR; TCRdb's version includes in-frame clones alone and lacks a portion of them. The repertoire holds around 97,000 clones, with 9.4% as singletons. The rearrangement joins TRBV5-1 to TRBJ1-2; TRBD1 agrees at 11 bases. This TCR came from a man aged 45-65 years in good health and CMV-seropositive. Material: PBMCs. CDR3 sequence: CASSSARDRGVDAGYTF. DNA for the CDR3: TGCGCCAGCAGCTCCGCCCGGGACAGGGGGGTGGACGCTGGCTACACCTTC.